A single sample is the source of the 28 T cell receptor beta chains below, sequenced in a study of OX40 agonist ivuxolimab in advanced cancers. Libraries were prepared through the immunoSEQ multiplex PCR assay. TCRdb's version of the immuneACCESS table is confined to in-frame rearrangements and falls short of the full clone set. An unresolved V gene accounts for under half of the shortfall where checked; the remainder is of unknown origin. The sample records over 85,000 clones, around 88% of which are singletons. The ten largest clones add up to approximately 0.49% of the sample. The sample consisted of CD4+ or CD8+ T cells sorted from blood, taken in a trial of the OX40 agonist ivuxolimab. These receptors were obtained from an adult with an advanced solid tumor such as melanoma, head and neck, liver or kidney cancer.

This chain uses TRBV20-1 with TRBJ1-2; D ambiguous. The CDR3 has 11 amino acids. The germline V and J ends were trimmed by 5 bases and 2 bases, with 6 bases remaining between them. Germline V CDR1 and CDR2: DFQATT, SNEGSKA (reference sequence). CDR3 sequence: CSADLNYGYTF. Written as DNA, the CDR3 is TGCAGTGCTGATCTAAACTATGGCTACACCTTC.

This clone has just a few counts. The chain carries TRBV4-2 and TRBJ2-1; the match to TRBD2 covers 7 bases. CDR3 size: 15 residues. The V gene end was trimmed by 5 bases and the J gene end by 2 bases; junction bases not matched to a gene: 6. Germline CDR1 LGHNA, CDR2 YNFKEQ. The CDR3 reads CASSSAGTAYNEQFF. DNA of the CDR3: TGTGCCAGCAGCTCAGCGGGGACTGCCTACAATGAGCAGTTCTTC.

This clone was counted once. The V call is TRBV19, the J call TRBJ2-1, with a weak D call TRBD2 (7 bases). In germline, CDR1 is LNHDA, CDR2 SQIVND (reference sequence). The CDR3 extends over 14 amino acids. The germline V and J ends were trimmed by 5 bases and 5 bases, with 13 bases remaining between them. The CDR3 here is CASSGGAGDNEQFF. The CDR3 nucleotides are TGTGCCAGTAGTGGGGGGGCTGGCGACAATGAGCAGTTCTTC. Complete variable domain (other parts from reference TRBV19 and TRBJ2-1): DGGITQSPKYLFRKEGQNVTLSCEQNLNHDAMYWYRQDPGQGLRLIYYSQIVNDFQKGDIAEGYSVSREKKESFPLTVTSAQKNPTAFYLCASSGGAGDNEQFFGPGTRLTVL.

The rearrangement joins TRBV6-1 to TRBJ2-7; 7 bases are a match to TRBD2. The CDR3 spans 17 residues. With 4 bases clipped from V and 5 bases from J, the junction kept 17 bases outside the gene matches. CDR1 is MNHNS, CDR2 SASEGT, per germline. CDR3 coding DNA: TGTGCCAGCAGTGTCTGGACTAGTGGGGCGCCAGTGAACGAGCAGTACTTC. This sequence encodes CASSVWTSGAPVNEQYF.

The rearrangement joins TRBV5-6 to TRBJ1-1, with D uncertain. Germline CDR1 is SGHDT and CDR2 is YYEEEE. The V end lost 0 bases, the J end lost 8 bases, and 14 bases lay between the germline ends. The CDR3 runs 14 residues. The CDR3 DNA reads TGTGCCAGCAGCTTGGGACCGCTAGGTCCGGAAGCTTTCTTT. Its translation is CASSLGPLGPEAFF.

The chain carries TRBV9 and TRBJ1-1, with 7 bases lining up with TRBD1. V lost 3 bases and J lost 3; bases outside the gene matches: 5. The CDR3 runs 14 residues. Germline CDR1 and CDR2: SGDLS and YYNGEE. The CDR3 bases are TGTGCCAGCAGCGCGGACAGGACAGACACTGAAGCTTTCTTT. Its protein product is CASSADRTDTEAFF. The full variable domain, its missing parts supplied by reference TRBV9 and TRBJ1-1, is DSGVTQTPKHLITATGQRVTLRCSPRSGDLSVYWYQQSLDQGLQFLIQYYNGEERAKGNILERFSAQQFPDLHSELNLSSLELGDSALYFCASSADRTDTEAFFGQGTRLTVV.

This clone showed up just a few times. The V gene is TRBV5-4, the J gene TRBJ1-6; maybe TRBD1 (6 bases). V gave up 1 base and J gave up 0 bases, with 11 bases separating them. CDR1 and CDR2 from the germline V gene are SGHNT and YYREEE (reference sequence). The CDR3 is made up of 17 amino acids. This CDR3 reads CASSLIGGSSYNSPLHF. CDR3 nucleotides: TGTGCCAGCAGCTTGATAGGGGGAAGCTCCTATAATTCACCCCTCCACTTT.

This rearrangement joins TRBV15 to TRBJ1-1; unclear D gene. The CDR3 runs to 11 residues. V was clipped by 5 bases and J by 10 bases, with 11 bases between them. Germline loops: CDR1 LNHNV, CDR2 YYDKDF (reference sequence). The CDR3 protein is CATSSGSRAFF. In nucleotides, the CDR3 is TGTGCCACCAGCTCCGGGTCCCGAGCTTTCTTT.

CDR3 residues: CASSLQGEATF. The DNA of the CDR3 is TGTGCCAGCAGCTTACAGGGCGAAGCCACCTTC. The rearrangement links TRBV7-9 to TRBJ1-2; TRBD1 might be the D (5 bases). The CDR3 loop spans 11 amino acids. V dropped 2 bases and J dropped 13 bases, with 11 bases sitting between them. Germline-derived CDR1 and CDR2 are SEHNR and FQNEAQ (reference sequence).

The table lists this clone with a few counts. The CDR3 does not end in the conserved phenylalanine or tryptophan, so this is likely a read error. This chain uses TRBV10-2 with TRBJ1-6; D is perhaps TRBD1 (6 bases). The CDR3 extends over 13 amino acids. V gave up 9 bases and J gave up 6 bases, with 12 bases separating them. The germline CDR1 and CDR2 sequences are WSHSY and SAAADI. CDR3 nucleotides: TGCGCCAGTACAGGGCTGGGTAATTCACCCCTCCACCTT. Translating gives CASTGLGNSPLHL.

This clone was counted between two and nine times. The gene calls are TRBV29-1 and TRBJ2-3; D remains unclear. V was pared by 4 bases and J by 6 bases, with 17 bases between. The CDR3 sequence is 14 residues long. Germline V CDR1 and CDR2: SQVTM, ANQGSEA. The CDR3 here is CSVGIGRISDTQYF. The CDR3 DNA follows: TGCAGCGTTGGGATCGGCAGGATCTCCGATACGCAGTATTTT.

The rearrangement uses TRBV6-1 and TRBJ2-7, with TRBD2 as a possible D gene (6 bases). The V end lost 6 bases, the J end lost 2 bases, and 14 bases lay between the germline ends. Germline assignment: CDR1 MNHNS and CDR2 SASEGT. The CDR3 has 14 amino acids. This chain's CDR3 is CASRTSGSAYEQYF. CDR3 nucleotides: TGTGCCAGCAGGACTAGTGGTTCCGCCTACGAGCAGTACTTC.

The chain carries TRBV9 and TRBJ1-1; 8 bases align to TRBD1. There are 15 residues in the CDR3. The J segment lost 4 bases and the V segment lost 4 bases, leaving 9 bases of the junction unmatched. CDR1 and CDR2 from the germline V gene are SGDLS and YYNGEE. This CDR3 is CASSPSGQVGTEAFF. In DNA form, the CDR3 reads TGTGCCAGCAGCCCCTCGGGACAGGTCGGCACTGAAGCTTTCTTT.

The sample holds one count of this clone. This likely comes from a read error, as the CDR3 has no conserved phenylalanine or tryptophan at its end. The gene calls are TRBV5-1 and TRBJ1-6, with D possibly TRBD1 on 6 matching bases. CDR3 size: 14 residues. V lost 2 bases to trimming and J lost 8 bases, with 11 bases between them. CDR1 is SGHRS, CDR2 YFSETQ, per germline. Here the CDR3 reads CASSLGDIDSPLHL. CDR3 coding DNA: TGCGCCAGCAGCTTAGGGGACATAGATTCACCCCTCCACCTT.

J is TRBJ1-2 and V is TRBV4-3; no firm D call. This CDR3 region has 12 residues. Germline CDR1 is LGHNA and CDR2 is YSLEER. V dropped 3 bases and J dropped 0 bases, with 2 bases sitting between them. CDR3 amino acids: CASSHSNYGYTF. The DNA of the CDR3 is TGCGCCAGCAGCCACTCTAACTATGGCTACACCTTC.

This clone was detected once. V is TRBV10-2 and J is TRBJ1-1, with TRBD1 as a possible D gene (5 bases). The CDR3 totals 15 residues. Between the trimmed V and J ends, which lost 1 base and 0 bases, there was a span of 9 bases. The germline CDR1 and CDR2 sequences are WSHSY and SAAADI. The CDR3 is CASSELGRLNTEAFF. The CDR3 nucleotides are TGCGCCAGCAGTGAGTTGGGACGGTTGAACACTGAAGCTTTCTTT.

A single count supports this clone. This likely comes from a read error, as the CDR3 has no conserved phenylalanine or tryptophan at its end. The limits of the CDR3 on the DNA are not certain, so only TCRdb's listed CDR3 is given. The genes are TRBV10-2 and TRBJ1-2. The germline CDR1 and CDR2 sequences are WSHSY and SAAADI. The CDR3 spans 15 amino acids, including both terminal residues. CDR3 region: CASSRTATSRKTYGY.

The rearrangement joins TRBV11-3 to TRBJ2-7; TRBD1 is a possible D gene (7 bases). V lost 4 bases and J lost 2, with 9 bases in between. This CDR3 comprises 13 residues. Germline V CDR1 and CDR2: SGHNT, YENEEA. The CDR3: CASSSGGPYEQYF. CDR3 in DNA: TGTGCCAGCAGCTCAGGGGGGCCCTACGAGCAGTACTTC.

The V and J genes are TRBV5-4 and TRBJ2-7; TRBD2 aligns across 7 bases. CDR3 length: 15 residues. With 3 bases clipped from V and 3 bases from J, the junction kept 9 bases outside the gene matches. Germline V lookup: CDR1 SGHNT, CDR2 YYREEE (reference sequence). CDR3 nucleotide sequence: TGTGCCAGCAGCTCAGGGAGGGACGTTAACTACGAGCAGTACTTC. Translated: CASSSGRDVNYEQYF.

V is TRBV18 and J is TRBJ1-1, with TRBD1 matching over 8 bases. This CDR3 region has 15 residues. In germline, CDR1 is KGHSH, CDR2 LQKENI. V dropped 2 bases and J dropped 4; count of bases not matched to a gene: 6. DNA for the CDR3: TGTGCCAGCTCACCAAACGGACAGGGCTTCACTGAAGCTTTCTTT. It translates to CASSPNGQGFTEAFF.

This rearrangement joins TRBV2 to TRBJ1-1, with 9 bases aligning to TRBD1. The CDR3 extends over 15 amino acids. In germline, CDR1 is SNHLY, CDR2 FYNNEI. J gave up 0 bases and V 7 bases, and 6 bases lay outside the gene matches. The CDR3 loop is CASTGQGIMNTEAFF. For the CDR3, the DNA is TGTGCCAGCACTGGACAGGGGATCATGAACACTGAAGCTTTCTTT.

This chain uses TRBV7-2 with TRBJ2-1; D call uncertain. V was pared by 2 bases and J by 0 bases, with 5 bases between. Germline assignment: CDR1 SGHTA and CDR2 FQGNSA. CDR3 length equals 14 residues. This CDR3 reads CASSLPYSYNEQFF. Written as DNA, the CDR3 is TGTGCCAGCAGCTTACCCTACTCCTACAATGAGCAGTTCTTC.

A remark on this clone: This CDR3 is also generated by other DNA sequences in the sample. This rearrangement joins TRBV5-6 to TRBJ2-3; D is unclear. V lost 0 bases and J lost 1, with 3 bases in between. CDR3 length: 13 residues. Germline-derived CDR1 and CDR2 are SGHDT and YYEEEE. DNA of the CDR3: TGTGCCAGCAGCTTGGGCGGCACAGATACGCAGTATTTT. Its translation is CASSLGGTDTQYF. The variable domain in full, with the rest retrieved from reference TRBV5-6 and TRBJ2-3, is DAGVTQSPTHLIKTRGQQVTLRCSPKSGHDTVSWYQQALGQGPQFIFQYYEEEERQRGNFPDRFSGHQFPNYSSELNVNALLLGDSALYLCASSLGGTDTQYFGPGTRLTVL.

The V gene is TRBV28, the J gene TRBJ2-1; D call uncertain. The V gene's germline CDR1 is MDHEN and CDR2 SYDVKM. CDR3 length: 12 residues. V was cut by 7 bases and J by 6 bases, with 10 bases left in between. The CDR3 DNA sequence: TGTGCCAGCACCTTCGGATCCAATGAGCAGTTCTTC. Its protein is CASTFGSNEQFF.

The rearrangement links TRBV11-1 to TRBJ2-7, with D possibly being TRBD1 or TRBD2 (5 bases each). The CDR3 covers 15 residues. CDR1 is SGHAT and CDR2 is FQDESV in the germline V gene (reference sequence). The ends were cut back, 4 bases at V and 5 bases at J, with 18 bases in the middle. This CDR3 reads CASSWNTGLGDEQYF. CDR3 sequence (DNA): TGTGCCAGCAGCTGGAACACTGGCCTGGGGGACGAGCAGTACTTC. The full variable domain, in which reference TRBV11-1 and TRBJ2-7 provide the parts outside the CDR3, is EAEVAQSPRYKITEKSQAVAFWCDPISGHATLYWYRQILGQGPELLVQFQDESVVDDSQLPKDRFSAERLKGVDSTLKIQPAELGDSAMYLCASSWNTGLGDEQYFGPGTRLTVT.

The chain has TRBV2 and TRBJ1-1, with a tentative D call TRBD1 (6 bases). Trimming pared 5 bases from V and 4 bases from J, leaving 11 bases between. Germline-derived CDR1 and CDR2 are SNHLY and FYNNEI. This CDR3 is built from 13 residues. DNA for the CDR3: TGTGCCAGCAGTCCGGTAGGGGGCACTGAAGCTTTCTTT. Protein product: CASSPVGGTEAFF.

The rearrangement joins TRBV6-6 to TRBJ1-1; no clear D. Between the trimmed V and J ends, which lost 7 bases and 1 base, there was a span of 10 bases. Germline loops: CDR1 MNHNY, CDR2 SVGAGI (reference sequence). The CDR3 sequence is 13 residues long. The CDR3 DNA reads TGTGCCAGCATATGGGGAGGGAACACTGAAGCTTTCTTT. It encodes CASIWGGNTEAFF.

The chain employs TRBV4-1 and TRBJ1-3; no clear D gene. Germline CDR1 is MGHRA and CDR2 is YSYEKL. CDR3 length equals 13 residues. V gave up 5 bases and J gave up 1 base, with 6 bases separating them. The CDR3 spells CASSRLSGNTIYF. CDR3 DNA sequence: TGCGCCAGCAGCAGACTTTCTGGAAACACCATATATTTT.